The 2 T cell receptor beta chains listed next were all sequenced from one sample in a study of shared clonotypes between healthy human individuals (dated by TCRdb to 2018 to 2021). The library was obtained by the immunoSEQ multiplex PCR assay. TCRdb obtained this table from immuneACCESS and retained in-frame rearrangements with V and J assigned. These tables miss some clones; where compared with another copy, unresolved V genes account for less than half of the shortfall, and the remainder is unexplained. The sample profile shows around 980,000 clones; about 84% of them were found once. The top ten hold 0.6% to 0.75% of the sample. The source material was memory CD4+ T cells from PBMCs. What the cell subset or site label conveys for this sample: CD45RA-negative fraction. The receptors come from a man younger than 35 in good health. Some clones in this sample may be carry-over from other donors' samples.

This clone was seen a few times. The gene calls are TRBV5-1 and TRBJ1-2; 8 bases are a match to TRBD1. After removal of 3 bases from V and 3 bases from J, the junction contained 4 bases not matched to a gene. The V gene's germline CDR1 is SGHRS and CDR2 YFSETQ. This CDR3 has 14 residues. The CDR3 protein is CASSSTGADYGYTF. CDR3 nucleotides: TGCGCCAGCAGCTCGACAGGGGCCGACTATGGCTACACCTTC.

In its sample, this clone was seen once. This chain joins TRBV7-2 and TRBJ2-1; no definite D call. CDR3 length: 12 amino acids. Germline V gene data show CDR1 as SGHTA and CDR2 as FQGNSA. The V and J ends lost 5 bases and 7 bases respectively, with 9 bases between them. The DNA of the CDR3 is TGTGCCAGCAGCCTACACCGGAATGAGCAGTTCTTC. The encoded protein is CASSLHRNEQFF.